One sample yielded the 17 T cell receptor beta chains listed below, sequenced in a study of CD8+CD57+ T cells in acquired aplastic anemia. Genomic DNA served as template for TCR beta VDJ and CDR3 profiling. One entry per CDR3 protein results from TCRdb running MiXCR on the reads. The sample records hundreds of thousands of distinct CDR3 sequences, 56% being singletons. The sample taken for sequencing was sorted CD4+, CD8+, or CD8+CD57+ T cells (not recorded which) from PBMCs. These receptors were obtained from a human donor with severe aplastic anemia or a healthy control (not recorded which).

Note on this clonotype: The germline gene is not matched at one end of the junction; a read error may be the cause. This sequence joins TRBV20-1 and TRBJ2-1; 7 nucleotides align to TRBD1. CDR1 is DFQATT and CDR2 is SNEGSKA in the germline V gene (reference sequence). This CDR3 is built from 15 residues. The CDR3 DNA reads as TGCAGTGCTAGAGATACGACAGGGCTTTACAATGGGCAGTTCTTC. As protein: CSARDTTGLYNGQFF.

The V gene is TRBV5-1, the J gene TRBJ1-2, with 7 bases fitting TRBD1. The CDR3 has 12 amino acids. V was clipped by 7 bases and J by 3 bases; unmatched bases: 3. Germline CDR1 reads SGHRS; CDR2 reads YFSETQ. The CDR3 nucleotides are TGCGCCAGCTCAGACAGGGACTATGGCTACACCTTC. Its protein is CASSDRDYGYTF. The full variable domain, its missing parts supplied by reference TRBV5-1 and TRBJ1-2, is KAGVTQTPRYLIKTRGQQVTLSCSPISGHRSVSWYQQTPGQGLQFLFEYFSETQRNKGNFPGRFSGRQFSNSRSEMNVSTLELGDSALYLCASSDRDYGYTFGSGTRLTVV.

The chain uses TRBV7-8 and TRBJ2-1; TRBD1 or TRBD2 may be the D gene (5 bases each). Trimming took 5 bases from V and 12 from J, leaving 17 bases between them. There are 13 residues in the CDR3. In germline, CDR1 is SGHVS, CDR2 FQNEAQ. The CDR3 spells CASSDGTSDRQFF. DNA of the CDR3: TGTGCCAGCAGCGACGGGACGTCGGATAGGCAGTTCTTC. Filled out from reference TRBV7-8 and TRBJ2-1, the complete variable domain reads GAGVSQSPRYKVAKRGQDVALRCDPISGHVSLFWYQQALGQGPEFLTYFQNEAQLDKSGLPSDRFFAERPEGSVSTLKIQRTQQEDSAVYLCASSDGTSDRQFFGPGTRLTVL.

The chain couples TRBV5-6 to TRBJ2-6; D unclear. Trimming removed 4 bases from V and 2 bases from J, with 19 bases in between. This CDR3 has 18 amino acids. CDR1 and CDR2 from the germline V gene are SGHDT and YYEEEE. The CDR3 spells CASSRIVYPRPGANVLTF. CDR3 coding DNA: TGTGCCAGCAGCAGAATCGTATACCCCCGCCCTGGGGCCAACGTCCTGACTTTC.

This rearrangement joins TRBV20-1 to TRBJ2-2; D unclear. The CDR3 totals 14 residues. V dropped 1 base and J dropped 2 bases, with 8 bases sitting between them. CDR1 and CDR2 from the germline V gene are DFQATT and SNEGSKA (reference sequence). This CDR3 reads CSARVRVNTGELFF. As DNA, the CDR3 is TGCAGTGCTAGAGTTCGAGTTAACACCGGGGAGCTGTTTTTT.

This clonotype appeared many times. The CDR3 nucleotides are TGCGCCAGCAGAGTGGCGTCAGGGGGCGCAGATACGCAGTATTTT. This encodes CASRVASGGADTQYF. The chain is built from TRBV5-1 and TRBJ2-3; 8 bases agree with TRBD1. CDR3 size: 15 residues. The germline gives CDR1 SGHRS, CDR2 YFSETQ. V dropped 5 bases and J dropped 4; count of bases not matched to a gene: 9. The complete variable domain, with remaining parts taken from reference TRBV5-1 and TRBJ2-3, reads KAGVTQTPRYLIKTRGQQVTLSCSPISGHRSVSWYQQTPGQGLQFLFEYFSETQRNKGNFPGRFSGRQFSNSRSEMNVSTLELGDSALYLCASRVASGGADTQYFGPGTRLTVL.

The V gene is TRBV20-1, the J gene TRBJ2-7; 10 nucleotides match TRBD1. This CDR3 has 14 residues. Germline assignment: CDR1 DFQATT and CDR2 SNEGSKA (reference sequence). J lost 3 bases, V lost 5 bases, and 7 bases had no gene match. The CDR3 bases are TGCAGTGCTGATCTAGGACAGGGGGTCTACGAGCAGTACTTC. Translating gives CSADLGQGVYEQYF.

This clonotype was detected ten times or more. J is TRBJ2-7 and V is TRBV19; a possible D gene is TRBD1 (5 bases). With 0 bases removed from V and 2 bases from J, the gap between germline ends came to 11 bases. Per the germline V gene, CDR1 is LNHDA and CDR2 is SQIVND (reference sequence). The CDR3 runs 15 residues. The CDR3 loop is CASSIEAGLAYEQYF. The DNA for the CDR3 is TGTGCCAGTAGTATAGAGGCAGGGCTTGCCTACGAGCAGTACTTC.

This clonotype was seen once. V gene TRBV9 combines with J gene TRBJ1-1, with 9 bases aligning to TRBD1. V was clipped by 6 bases and J by 3 bases; unmatched bases: 6. The CDR3 runs to 14 residues. The germline gives CDR1 SGDLS, CDR2 YYNGEE. In DNA form, the CDR3 reads TGTGCCAGCAAGCCCTGGACAGGGGACACTGAAGCTTTCTTT. Residues: CASKPWTGDTEAFF.

The chain uses TRBV29-1 and TRBJ1-2, with D uncertain. V lost 5 bases and J lost 6, with 13 bases in between. The length of the CDR3 is 12 residues. Looked up from germline, CDR1 is SQVTM and CDR2 is ANQGSEA. The chain's CDR3 is CSVFRVRDGYTF. The CDR3 DNA sequence: TGCAGCGTTTTTCGGGTCCGAGATGGCTACACCTTC.

The chain joins TRBV7-3 to TRBJ1-2; D perhaps matches TRBD1 (5 bases). From germline, CDR1 is SGHTA and CDR2 FQGTGA. The CDR3 runs 15 residues. Deletions cut 5 bases from V and 4 bases from J, with 17 bases between. This chain's CDR3 is CASSNDPTGFYGYTF. DNA of the CDR3: TGTGCCAGCAGCAATGACCCCACAGGATTCTATGGCTACACCTTC.

The chain employs TRBV29-1 and TRBJ2-3, with no clear D. V lost 0 bases and J 8 bases, leaving 6 bases between the germline ends. CDR1 and CDR2 (germline): SQVTM, ANQGSEA. This CDR3 is 11 amino acids long. In nucleotides, the CDR3 is TGCAGCGTTGAAGAGCTGGGTACGCAGTATTTT. It specifies CSVEELGTQYF.

The chain recombines TRBV12-3 or TRBV12-4 with TRBJ2-5; no firm D call. There are 12 residues in the CDR3. V gave up 6 bases and J gave up 9 bases, with 14 bases separating them. The CDR3: CASSSPEQPQYF. The CDR3 DNA reads TGTGCCAGCAGCTCACCCGAACAGCCCCAGTACTTC.

V and J are TRBV19 and TRBJ1-1, with 9 bases lining up with TRBD1. Trimming removed 1 base from V and 5 bases from J; junction bases left unmatched: 8. This CDR3 spans 16 amino acids. Germline V gene data show CDR1 as LNHDA and CDR2 as SQIVND (reference sequence). The CDR3 protein is CASSIGVQGARTEAFF. The CDR3 coding sequence is TGTGCCAGTAGTATAGGCGTACAGGGGGCAAGGACTGAAGCTTTCTTT.

Of note for this clonotype: An end of the junction does not agree with germline; a read error may underlie this. The chain links TRBV7-8 to TRBJ2-5; D may be TRBD2 (6 bases). The J call may be in error: the DNA end matches TRBJ2-7 better. The CDR3 spans 15 residues. In germline, CDR1 is SGHVS, CDR2 FQNEAQ. The DNA for the CDR3 is TGCGCCAGCAGCCGGGGACTGGGCAGCTCCTACGAGCAGTACTTC. Protein product: CASSRGLGSSYEQYF.

The CDR3 nucleotides are TGTGCCAGCAGCTCCCTCGCGAGCTCTGGAAACACCATATATTTT. It yields the protein CASSSLASSGNTIYF. This chain connects TRBV9 to TRBJ1-3; D is ambiguous. The V gene lost 4 bases and the J gene lost 0 bases, with 11 bases spanning the gap. This CDR3 is built from 15 residues. From germline, CDR1 is SGDLS and CDR2 YYNGEE. The full variable domain, with the rest looked up from reference TRBV9 and TRBJ1-3, is DSGVTQTPKHLITATGQRVTLRCSPRSGDLSVYWYQQSLDQGLQFLIQYYNGEERAKGNILERFSAQQFPDLHSELNLSSLELGDSALYFCASSSLASSGNTIYFGEGSWLTVV.

The chain is built from TRBV5-1 and TRBJ1-1; weak D call: TRBD1 (5 bases). Between the trimmed V and J ends, which lost 5 bases and 2 bases, there was a span of 19 bases. The length of the CDR3 is 16 residues. The germline gives CDR1 SGHRS, CDR2 YFSETQ. The CDR3 region is CASSPGTWPSNTEAFF. CDR3 in DNA: TGCGCCAGCAGTCCCGGGACCTGGCCCAGCAACACTGAAGCTTTCTTT.